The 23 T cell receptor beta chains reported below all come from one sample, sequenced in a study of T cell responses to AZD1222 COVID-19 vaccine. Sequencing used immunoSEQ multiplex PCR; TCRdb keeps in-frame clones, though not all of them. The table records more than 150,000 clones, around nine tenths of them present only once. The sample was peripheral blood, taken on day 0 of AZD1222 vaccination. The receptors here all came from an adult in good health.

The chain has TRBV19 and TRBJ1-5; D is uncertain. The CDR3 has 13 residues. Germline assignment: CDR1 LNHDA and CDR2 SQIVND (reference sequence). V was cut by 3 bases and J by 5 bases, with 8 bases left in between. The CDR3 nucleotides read TGTGCCAGTAGTATCGACCGGGATCAGCCCCAGCATTTT. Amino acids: CASSIDRDQPQHF.

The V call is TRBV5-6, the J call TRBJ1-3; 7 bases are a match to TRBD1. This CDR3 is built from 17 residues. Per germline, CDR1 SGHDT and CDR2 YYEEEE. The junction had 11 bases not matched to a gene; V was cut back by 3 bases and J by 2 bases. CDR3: CASSSVGQGDAGNTIYF. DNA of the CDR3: TGTGCCAGCAGCTCGGTCGGGCAGGGGGATGCTGGAAACACCATATATTTT.

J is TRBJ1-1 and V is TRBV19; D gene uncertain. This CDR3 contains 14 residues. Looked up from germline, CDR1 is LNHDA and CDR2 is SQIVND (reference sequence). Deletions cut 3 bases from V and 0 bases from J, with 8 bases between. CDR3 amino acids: CASSIGYMNTEAFF. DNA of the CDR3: TGTGCCAGTAGTATCGGCTACATGAACACTGAAGCTTTCTTT.

This CDR3 is CASSPRSSTEAFF. CDR3 sequence (DNA): TGTGCCAGCAGCCCGCGAAGCTCCACTGAAGCTTTCTTT. V is TRBV3-1 (or the pseudogene TRBV3-2) and J is TRBJ1-1; D is unclear. The germline V gene encodes CDR1 LGHDT and CDR2 YNNKEL (reference sequence). The CDR3 consists of 13 residues. With 4 bases removed from V and 4 bases from J, the gap between germline ends came to 10 bases.

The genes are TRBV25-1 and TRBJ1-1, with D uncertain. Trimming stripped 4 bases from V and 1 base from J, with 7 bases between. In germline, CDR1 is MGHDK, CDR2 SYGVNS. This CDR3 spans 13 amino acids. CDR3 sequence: CASSVFENTEAFF. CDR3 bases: TGTGCCAGCAGTGTATTTGAGAACACTGAAGCTTTCTTT.

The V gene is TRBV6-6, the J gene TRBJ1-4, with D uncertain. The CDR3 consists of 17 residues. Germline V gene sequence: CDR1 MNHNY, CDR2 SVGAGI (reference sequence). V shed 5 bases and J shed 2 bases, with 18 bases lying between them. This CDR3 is CASSLAGRPGTNEKLFF. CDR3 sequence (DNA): TGTGCCAGCAGTCTAGCGGGGAGACCCGGGACTAATGAAAAACTGTTTTTT.

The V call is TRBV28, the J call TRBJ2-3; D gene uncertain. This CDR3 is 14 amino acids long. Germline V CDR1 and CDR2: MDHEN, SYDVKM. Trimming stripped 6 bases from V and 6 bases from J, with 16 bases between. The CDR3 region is CASSLDGPSDTQYF. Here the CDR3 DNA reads TGTGCCAGCAGCCTCGACGGGCCGTCGGATACGCAGTATTTT.

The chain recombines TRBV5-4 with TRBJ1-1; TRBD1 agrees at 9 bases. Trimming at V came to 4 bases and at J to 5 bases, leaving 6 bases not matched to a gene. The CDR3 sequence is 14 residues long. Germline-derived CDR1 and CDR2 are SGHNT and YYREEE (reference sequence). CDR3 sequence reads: CASSHDRGRTEAFF. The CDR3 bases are TGTGCCAGCAGCCACGACAGGGGGAGGACTGAAGCTTTCTTT.

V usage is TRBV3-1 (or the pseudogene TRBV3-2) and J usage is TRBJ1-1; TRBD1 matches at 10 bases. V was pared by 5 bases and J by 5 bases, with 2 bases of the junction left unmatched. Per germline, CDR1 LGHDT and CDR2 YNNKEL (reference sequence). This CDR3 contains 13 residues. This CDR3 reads CASSDRGQTEAFF. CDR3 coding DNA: TGTGCCAGCAGCGACAGGGGGCAGACTGAAGCTTTCTTT.

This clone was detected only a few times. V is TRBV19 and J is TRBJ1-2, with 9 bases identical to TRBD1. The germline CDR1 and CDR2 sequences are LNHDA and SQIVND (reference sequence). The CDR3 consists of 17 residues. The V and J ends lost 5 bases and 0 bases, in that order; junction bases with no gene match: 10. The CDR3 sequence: CASSPPGTGTANYGYTF. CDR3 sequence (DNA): TGTGCCAGTAGTCCCCCCGGGACAGGGACGGCTAACTATGGCTACACCTTC.

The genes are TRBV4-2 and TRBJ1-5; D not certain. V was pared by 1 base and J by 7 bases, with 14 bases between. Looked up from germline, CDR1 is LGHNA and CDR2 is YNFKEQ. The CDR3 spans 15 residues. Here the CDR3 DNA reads TGTGCCAGCAGCCAAGTGGATGGCAGCGTCCAGCCCCAGCATTTT. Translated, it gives CASSQVDGSVQPQHF.

CDR3 sequence: CASTPWTGEGNEQFF. The CDR3 nucleotides are TGTGCCAGCACCCCTTGGACAGGGGAGGGCAATGAGCAGTTCTTC. This chain uses TRBV27 with TRBJ2-1; 9 positions agree with TRBD1. The length of the CDR3 is 15 residues. Trimming removed 7 bases from V and 6 bases from J; junction bases left unmatched: 10. Per the germline V gene, CDR1 is MNHEY and CDR2 is SMNVEV (reference sequence).

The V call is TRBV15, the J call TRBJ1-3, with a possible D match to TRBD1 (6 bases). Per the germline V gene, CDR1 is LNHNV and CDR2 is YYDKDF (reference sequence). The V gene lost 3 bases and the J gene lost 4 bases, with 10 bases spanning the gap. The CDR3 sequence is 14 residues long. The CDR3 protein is CATSSRGDGNTIYF. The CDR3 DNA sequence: TGTGCCACCAGCAGCAGGGGTGACGGAAACACCATATATTTT.

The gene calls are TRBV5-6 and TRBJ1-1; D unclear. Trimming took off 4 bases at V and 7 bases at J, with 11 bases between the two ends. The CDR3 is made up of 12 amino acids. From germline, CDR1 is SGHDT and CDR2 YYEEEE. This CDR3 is CASSASQVEAFF. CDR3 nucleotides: TGTGCCAGCAGCGCGAGCCAGGTTGAAGCTTTCTTT.

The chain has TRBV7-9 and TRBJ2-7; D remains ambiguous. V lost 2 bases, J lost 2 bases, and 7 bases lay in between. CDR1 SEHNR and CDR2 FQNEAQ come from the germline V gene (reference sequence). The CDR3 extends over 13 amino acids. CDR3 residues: CASSLSDTYEQYF. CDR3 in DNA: TGTGCCAGCAGCTTATCCGACACCTACGAGCAGTACTTC.

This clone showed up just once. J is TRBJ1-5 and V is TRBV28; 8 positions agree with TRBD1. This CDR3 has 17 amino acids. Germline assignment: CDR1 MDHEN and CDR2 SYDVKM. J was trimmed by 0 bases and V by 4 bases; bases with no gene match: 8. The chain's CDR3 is CASSSPGQGHSNQPQHF. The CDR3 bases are TGTGCCAGCAGTTCCCCCGGACAGGGCCATAGCAATCAGCCCCAGCATTTT.

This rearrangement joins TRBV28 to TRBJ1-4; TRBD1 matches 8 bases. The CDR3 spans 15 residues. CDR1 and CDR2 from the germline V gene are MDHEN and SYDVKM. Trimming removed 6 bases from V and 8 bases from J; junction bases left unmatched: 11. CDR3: CASRPSDRGKEKLFF. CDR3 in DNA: TGTGCCAGCAGACCCTCCGACAGGGGCAAAGAAAAACTGTTTTTT.

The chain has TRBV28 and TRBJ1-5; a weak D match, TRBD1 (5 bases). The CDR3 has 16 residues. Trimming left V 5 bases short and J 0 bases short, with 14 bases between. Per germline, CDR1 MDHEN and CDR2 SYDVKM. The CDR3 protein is CASSVPGYFSNQPQHF. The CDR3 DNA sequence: TGTGCCAGCAGTGTTCCAGGGTATTTTAGCAATCAGCCCCAGCATTTT.

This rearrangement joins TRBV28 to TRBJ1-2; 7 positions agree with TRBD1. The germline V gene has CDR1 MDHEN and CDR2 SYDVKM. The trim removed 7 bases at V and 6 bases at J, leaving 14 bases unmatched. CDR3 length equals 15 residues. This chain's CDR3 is CASTPLGRGRNGYTF. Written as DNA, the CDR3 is TGTGCCAGCACCCCGTTGGGGAGGGGGCGTAATGGCTACACCTTC.

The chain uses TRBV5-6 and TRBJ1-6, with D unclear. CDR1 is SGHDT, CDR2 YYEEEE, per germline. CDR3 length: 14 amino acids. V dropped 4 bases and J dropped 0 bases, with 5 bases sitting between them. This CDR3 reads CASSVSSYNSPLHF. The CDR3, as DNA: TGTGCCAGCAGCGTAAGCTCCTATAATTCACCCCTCCACTTT.

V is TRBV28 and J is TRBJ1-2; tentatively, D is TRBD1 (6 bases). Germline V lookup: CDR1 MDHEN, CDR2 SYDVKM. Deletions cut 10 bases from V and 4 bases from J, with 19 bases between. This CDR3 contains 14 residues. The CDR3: CATHRGARVYGYTF. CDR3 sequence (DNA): TGTGCCACCCACCGGGGGGCCAGGGTCTATGGCTACACCTTC.

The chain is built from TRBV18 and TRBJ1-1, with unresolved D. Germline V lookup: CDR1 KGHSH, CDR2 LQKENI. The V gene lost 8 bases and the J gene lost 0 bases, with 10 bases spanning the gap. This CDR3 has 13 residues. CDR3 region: CASLPRLNTEAFF. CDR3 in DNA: TGTGCCAGCCTACCACGACTGAACACTGAAGCTTTCTTT.

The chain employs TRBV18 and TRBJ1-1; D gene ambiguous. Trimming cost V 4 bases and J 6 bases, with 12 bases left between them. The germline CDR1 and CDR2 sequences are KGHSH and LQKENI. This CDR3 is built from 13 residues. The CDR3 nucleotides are TGTGCCAGCTCACTTATCTCGGAGGCTGAAGCTTTCTTT. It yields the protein CASSLISEAEAFF.